This section outlines one T cell receptor beta chain sequence together with its context. This specimen comes from a study of control samples from healthy donors and cancer patients. CDR3 length equals 12 residues. V was cut by 5 bases and J by 7 bases, with 13 bases left in between. Germline V gene sequence: CDR1 SGDLS, CDR2 YYNGEE. Assay used: immunoSEQ multiplex PCR; TCRdb lists only in-frame clones, some missing. The table shows some 120,000 clones, with 85% to 95% occurring only once. This TCR came from a man aged 50 or older with head and neck cancer. This chain connects TRBV9 to TRBJ2-7, with unresolved D. Specimen: PBMCs. The CDR3 DNA reads as TGTGCCAGCAGTAGTATGATGGGAGAGCAGTACTTC. Translating it yields CASSSMMGEQYF.